The next 26 T cell receptor beta chains were all read from a single sample in a study of blood T cells in healthy people across ages (dated by TCRdb to between 2015 and 2017). Library preparation was by 5' RACE. The reads were generated on an Illumina HiSeq 2500. The second PCR ran for about 7 to 11 cycles and used a J-beta primer mix along with a sample-barcoded 5' primer. The public reads were run again by TCRdb, first through fastp at Q25 and then through MiXCR, and only productive beta chains were kept. Entries that share a CDR3 protein sequence are merged under the most common genes and DNA. A total of more than 1,000,000 distinct CDR3 sequences appear in this sample, about 25% of them only once. The top ten clones comprise around 0.7% of the sample. Separately, the same data were catalogued under a study of T cells of mothers and their children.

Sequencing used blood. The receptor source for this set is a girl aged 2 to 9 in good health.

The CDR3 loop is CASSLSTDYEQYF. The CDR3 DNA is TGTGCCAGCAGCTTATCTACAGACTACGAGCAGTACTTC. The chain uses TRBV7-8 and TRBJ2-7, with no clear D. This CDR3 is built from 13 residues. Deletions cut 2 bases from V and 3 bases from J, with 8 bases between. The germline V gene has CDR1 SGHVS and CDR2 FQNEAQ.

This clonotype was seen only a few times. The chain is built from TRBV11-2 and TRBJ1-2, with no clear D. This CDR3 comprises 11 residues. Trimming pared 3 bases from V and 8 bases from J, leaving 7 bases between. Per germline, CDR1 SGHAT and CDR2 FQNNGV. The CDR3 spells CASSFRLGYTF. The CDR3 DNA follows: TGTGCCAGCAGCTTTAGGTTGGGCTACACCTTC.

This clonotype was counted a few times. The chain recombines TRBV6-2 or TRBV6-3 with TRBJ1-6; D ambiguous. The germline CDR1 and CDR2 sequences are MNHEY and SVGEGT. This CDR3 region has 14 residues. V lost 7 bases to trimming and J lost 9 bases, with 16 bases between them. In nucleotides, the CDR3 is TGTGCCAGCACCCAACACGGGATGGGTTCACCCCTCCACTTT. Translated: CASTQHGMGSPLHF.

This clonotype has a handful of counts. J is TRBJ1-1 and V is TRBV29-1; unclear D gene. This CDR3 has 12 amino acids. Trimming removed 7 bases from V and 3 bases from J, with 12 bases in between. CDR1 is SQVTM, CDR2 ANQGSEA, per germline. DNA for the CDR3: TGCAGCGGTATTGACCTATACACTGAAGCTTTCTTT. Protein sequence: CSGIDLYTEAFF. The full variable domain, rest sourced from reference TRBV29-1 and TRBJ1-1, is SAVISQKPSRDICQRGTSLTIQCQVDSQVTMMFWYRQQPGQSLTLIATANQGSEATYESGFVIDKFPISRPNLTFSTLTVSNMSPEDSSIYLCSGIDLYTEAFFGQGTRLTVV.

The chain links TRBV7-3 to TRBJ2-3, with unresolved D. CDR3 length: 17 residues. CDR1 and CDR2 from the germline V gene are SGHTA and FQGTGA. With 2 bases removed from V and 0 bases from J, the gap between germline ends came to 15 bases. The CDR3: CASSLRRADASTDTQYF. The CDR3 coding sequence is TGTGCCAGCAGCTTACGTAGGGCGGACGCTAGCACAGATACGCAGTATTTT.

This clonotype turned up a few times. The V gene is TRBV5-6, the J gene TRBJ2-7; tentative D call: TRBD2 (5 bases). This CDR3 region has 15 residues. CDR1 and CDR2 from the germline V gene are SGHDT and YYEEEE. The germline V and J ends were trimmed by 3 bases and 3 bases, with 16 bases remaining between them. CDR3 coding DNA: TGTGCCAGCAGCTCGGAGGTCACCCTCTACTACGAGCAGTACTTC. It encodes CASSSEVTLYYEQYF. The full variable domain, with the rest looked up from reference TRBV5-6 and TRBJ2-7, is DAGVTQSPTHLIKTRGQQVTLRCSPKSGHDTVSWYQQALGQGPQFIFQYYEEEERQRGNFPDRFSGHQFPNYSSELNVNALLLGDSALYLCASSSEVTLYYEQYFGPGTRLTVT.

The chain uses TRBV14 and TRBJ2-7, with D perhaps TRBD2 (5 bases). Trimming left V 1 base short and J 3 bases short, with 16 bases between. The germline CDR1 and CDR2 sequences are SGHDN and FVKESK. This CDR3 is 16 amino acids long. The CDR3: CASSQVLGAGFYEQYF. The CDR3 DNA follows: TGTGCCAGCAGCCAAGTTTTGGGCGCGGGTTTCTACGAGCAGTACTTC. Combining the CDR3 with reference TRBV14 and TRBJ2-7 gives the whole variable domain EAGVTQFPSHSVIEKGQTVTLRCDPISGHDNLYWYRRVMGKEIKFLLHFVKESKQDESGMPNNRFLAERTGGTYSTLKVQPAELEDSGVYFCASSQVLGAGFYEQYFGPGTRLTVT.

CDR3 amino acids: CASVTGTYSTDTQYF. In DNA, the CDR3 is TGTGCTAGTGTTACCGGGACGTATAGCACAGATACGCAGTATTTT. The J gene is TRBJ2-3, the V gene TRBV12-5, with D possibly being TRBD1 or TRBD2 (5 bases each). This CDR3 comprises 15 residues. V was pared by 7 bases and J by 0 bases, with 14 bases between. The germline V gene has CDR1 LGHNT and CDR2 FRNRAP.

This clonotype was recorded many times. This sequence joins TRBV5-6 and TRBJ1-4, with 8 bases identical to TRBD1. This CDR3 region has 14 residues. CDR1 and CDR2 (germline): SGHDT, YYEEEE. V shed 4 bases and J 8 bases; nucleotides not matched to a gene: 7. The CDR3 nucleotides read TGTGCCAGCAGCCCGACAGGGGAATTCGAAAAACTGTTTTTT. The encoded protein is CASSPTGEFEKLFF.

The chain joins TRBV28 to TRBJ2-3, with 11 positions matching TRBD2. The V segment lost 5 bases and the J segment 0 bases; nucleotides outside the gene matches: 7. This CDR3 comprises 17 residues. The germline gives CDR1 MDHEN, CDR2 SYDVKM. CDR3 amino acids: CASSAPLAGGSTDTQYF. In nucleotides, the CDR3 is TGTGCCAGCAGTGCCCCTTTAGCGGGAGGGAGCACAGATACGCAGTATTTT. The variable domain in full, completed from reference TRBV28 and TRBJ2-3, reads DVKVTQSSRYLVKRTGEKVFLECVQDMDHENMFWYRQDPGLGLRLIYFSYDVKMKEKGDIPEGYSVSREKKERFSLILESASTNQTSMYLCASSAPLAGGSTDTQYFGPGTRLTVL.

The chain couples TRBV24-1 to TRBJ2-5; TRBD1 matches at 10 bases. From germline, CDR1 is KGHDR and CDR2 SFDVKD. The CDR3 totals 14 residues. V lost 5 bases, J lost 5 bases, and 4 bases stayed unmatched. CDR3 sequence reads: CATSVDRGQETQYF. CDR3 nucleotides: TGTGCCACCAGTGTAGACAGGGGGCAGGAGACCCAGTACTTC.

The V gene is TRBV21-1, the J gene TRBJ2-2; TRBD1 reflects the table's D call only, with no check against the DNA. TRBV21-1 is listed as a pseudogene. The length of the CDR3 is 14 residues. CDR3 bases: TGTGCCAGCTGGTGCAGGGGGGACACCGGGGAGCTGTTTTTT. It yields the protein CASWCRGDTGELFF.

The genes are TRBV29-1 and TRBJ2-5, with D possibly TRBD2 on 5 matching bases. The CDR3 has 12 residues. Germline-derived CDR1 and CDR2 are SQVTM and ANQGSEA. Trimming shortened V by 4 bases and J by 5 bases, and 11 bases separated the two germline ends. CDR3 loop: CSVVEGRETQYF. Here the CDR3 DNA reads TGCAGCGTTGTAGAGGGTCGGGAGACCCAGTACTTC.

This chain links TRBV11-2 with TRBJ2-7; TRBD1 is a possible D gene (5 bases). The CDR3 runs to 14 residues. Germline loops: CDR1 SGHAT, CDR2 FQNNGV. Trimming left V 2 bases short and J 5 bases short, with 13 bases between. As DNA, the CDR3 is TGTGCCAGCAGCTTAATTCCCAGGGCACACGAGCAGTACTTC. Translated: CASSLIPRAHEQYF.

V is TRBV5-6 and J is TRBJ2-5, with D unresolved. In germline, CDR1 is SGHDT, CDR2 YYEEEE. V was pared by 1 base and J by 1 base, with 5 bases between. The CDR3 totals 13 residues. The CDR3: CASSLILQETQYF. CDR3 nucleotide sequence: TGTGCCAGCAGCTTGATACTCCAAGAGACCCAGTACTTC. The entire variable domain, with the rest obtained from reference TRBV5-6 and TRBJ2-5, is as follows: DAGVTQSPTHLIKTRGQQVTLRCSPKSGHDTVSWYQQALGQGPQFIFQYYEEEERQRGNFPDRFSGHQFPNYSSELNVNALLLGDSALYLCASSLILQETQYFGPGTRLLVL.

The gene calls are TRBV7-9 and TRBJ2-6; D is uncertain. The CDR3 contains 16 residues. The germline CDR1 and CDR2 sequences are SEHNR and FQNEAQ (reference sequence). Trimming pared 7 bases from V and 0 bases from J, leaving 13 bases between. The CDR3 DNA reads TGTGCCAGCATCCATATGGGTAGCTCTGGGGCCAACGTCCTGACTTTC. Its translation is CASIHMGSSGANVLTF.

The V gene is TRBV7-9, the J gene TRBJ2-6; D not resolved. CDR1 SEHNR and CDR2 FQNEAQ come from the germline V gene (reference sequence). The CDR3 is 16 residues long. Deletions cut 4 bases from V and 2 bases from J, with 12 bases between. The CDR3 protein is CASSSTYIAGANVLTF. CDR3 sequence (DNA): TGTGCCAGCAGCTCGACTTACATAGCTGGGGCCAACGTCCTGACTTTC.

The CDR3 nucleotides are TGTGCCAGCAGACACCAGGAGGGGCCCGCGGCCGGCTATGGCTACACCTTC. This codes for CASRHQEGPAAGYGYTF. The chain carries TRBV27 and TRBJ1-2, with D maybe TRBD1 (5 bases). The germline CDR1 and CDR2 sequences are MNHEY and SMNVEV (reference sequence). CDR3 length: 17 amino acids. Trimming removed 6 bases from V and 4 bases from J, with 24 bases in between.

J is TRBJ1-2 and V is TRBV7-2; 7 nucleotides align to TRBD1. V was clipped by 5 bases and J by 8 bases; unmatched bases: 8. This CDR3 has 13 residues. In germline, CDR1 is SGHTA, CDR2 FQGNSA. The chain's CDR3 is CASSPTGWLGYTF. CDR3 nucleotides: TGTGCCAGCAGCCCGACAGGGTGGTTGGGCTACACCTTC.

The CDR3: CASSLVEAGEKLFF. In DNA form, the CDR3 reads TGCGCCAGCAGCTTGGTGGAGGCGGGCGAAAAACTGTTTTTT. This chain connects TRBV5-1 to TRBJ1-4; no reliable D call. V lost 0 bases, J lost 8 bases, and 11 bases lay in between. Germline assignment: CDR1 SGHRS and CDR2 YFSETQ. This CDR3 is 14 amino acids long.

V is TRBV9 and J is TRBJ2-1; D assignment may be TRBD1 or TRBD2 (5 bases each). Germline loops: CDR1 SGDLS, CDR2 YYNGEE. CDR3 length: 16 residues. V gave up 0 bases and J gave up 5 bases, with 15 bases separating them. Here the CDR3 reads CASSVASGAKDNEQFF. CDR3 nucleotides: TGTGCCAGCAGCGTAGCCTCCGGGGCCAAAGACAATGAGCAGTTCTTC. The full variable domain, its missing parts supplied by reference TRBV9 and TRBJ2-1, is DSGVTQTPKHLITATGQRVTLRCSPRSGDLSVYWYQQSLDQGLQFLIQYYNGEERAKGNILERFSAQQFPDLHSELNLSSLELGDSALYFCASSVASGAKDNEQFFGPGTRLTVL.

Of note for this clonotype: One end of the junction is discordant with germline, which a read error may explain. The chain joins TRBV29-1 to TRBJ1-2; maybe TRBD1 (5 bases). The CDR3 sequence is 11 residues long. CDR1 and CDR2 (germline): SQVTM, ANQGSEA. The CDR3 nucleotides are TGCAGCGTTGAAGATCCTTGGGGCAGCTCCTTC. It translates to CSVEDPWGSSF.

This rearrangement joins TRBV29-1 to TRBJ2-5, with D possibly called TRBD1 or TRBD2 (5 bases each). CDR3 size: 13 residues. Germline lookup yields CDR1 SQVTM and CDR2 ANQGSEA. V was cut by 8 bases and J by 5 bases, with 18 bases left in between. The CDR3 DNA follows: TGCAGCTCGGGATGGCAGGGAGCCGAGACCCAGTACTTC. Translation gives CSSGWQGAETQYF.

The sample holds a few counts of this clonotype. The chain combines TRBV3-1 with TRBJ1-4, with no clear D. V was cut by 4 bases and J by 9 bases, with 15 bases left in between. The CDR3 totals 14 residues. CDR1 is LGHDT, CDR2 YNNKEL, per germline (reference sequence). The CDR3 DNA reads as TGTGCCAGCAGCCCCCTAGACGGGAGTAAAAAACTGTTTTTT. Translating it yields CASSPLDGSKKLFF.

The J gene is TRBJ2-5, the V gene TRBV3-1, with TRBD2 identical over 11 bases. The closer fit of TRBJ2-1 to the DNA end suggests the J call may be wrong. CDR3 length: 16 amino acids. The germline V gene has CDR1 LGHDT and CDR2 YNNKEL (reference sequence). The CDR3 DNA sequence: TGTGCCAGCAGCCAACAGTCGGGACTAGCGGACAATGAGCAGTTCTTC. The encoded protein is CASSQQSGLADNEQFF.

V gene TRBV7-8 combines with J gene TRBJ2-5; D is perhaps TRBD1 or TRBD2 (5 bases each). The CDR3 contains 15 residues. Germline CDR1 SGHVS, CDR2 FQNEAQ. The ends were cut back, 4 bases at V and 4 bases at J, with 16 bases in the middle. The CDR3: CASSYDLRERETQYF. CDR3 nucleotides: TGTGCCAGCAGCTATGATCTCAGGGAGCGAGAGACCCAGTACTTC.